This entry lists 22 T cell receptor beta chains sequenced from one sample in a study of blood T cells in healthy people across ages. The authors ran a second PCR of 7 to 11 cycles using a sample-barcoded 5' primer and a J-beta primer mix. TCRdb processed the 5' RACE reads anew with MiXCR; each CDR3 protein has one entry. The profile covers some 1.4 million distinct CDR3 sequences, with approximately 40% appearing a single time and roughly 7.7% taken by the ten largest. Sequenced: blood. The receptors here all came from a woman aged 18-29 years in good health.

The V and J genes are TRBV9 and TRBJ2-3; D could derive from TRBD1 or TRBD2 (5 bases each). Trimming left V 7 bases short and J 0 bases short, with 15 bases between. Germline CDR1 is SGDLS and CDR2 is YYNGEE. The CDR3 runs to 15 residues. CDR3 residues: CASAGRGASTDTQYF. CDR3 nucleotides: TGTGCCAGCGCAGGGCGAGGGGCGAGCACAGATACGCAGTATTTT.

The chain couples TRBV3-1 to TRBJ2-1; 9 positions agree with TRBD2. The germline gives CDR1 LGHDT, CDR2 YNNKEL (reference sequence). V trimming: 1 base; J trimming: 9 bases; junction bases outside the gene matches: 7. This CDR3 comprises 15 residues. CDR3 sequence: CASSQGGGALSEQFF. Written as DNA, the CDR3 is TGTGCCAGCAGCCAAGGCGGGGGGGCCCTCAGTGAGCAGTTCTTC.

The V call is TRBV27, the J call TRBJ2-5, with 12 bases matching TRBD2. V lost 0 bases, J lost 4 bases, and 6 bases stayed unmatched. The CDR3 is made up of 17 amino acids. Germline values: CDR1 MNHEY, CDR2 SMNVEV (reference sequence). CDR3 sequence (DNA): TGTGCCAGCAGTTTATCGCAGGCTAGCGGGGGGGTAGAGACCCAGTACTTC. Its translation is CASSLSQASGGVETQYF.

V and J are TRBV7-2 and TRBJ1-2, with D possibly TRBD1 on 6 matching bases. The CDR3 runs 14 residues. V was clipped by 1 base and J by 13 bases, with 19 bases between them. Germline V lookup: CDR1 SGHTA, CDR2 FQGNSA. The CDR3 coding sequence is TGTGCCAGCAGCTTAGATCGGCAGGGGCGATTCTGCACCTTC. Translated, it gives CASSLDRQGRFCTF.

A note on this clonotype: At one of its ends the junction is not consistent with the germline gene, which may arise from a read error. The J gene is TRBJ2-5, the V gene TRBV6-5; D may correspond to TRBD1 or TRBD2 (5 bases each). Germline V gene sequence: CDR1 MNHEY, CDR2 SVGAGI. CDR3 length equals 14 residues. The CDR3 bases are TGTGCTAGCAGTCGTGAGGGACGCCCTGTGACCCAGTACTTC. It translates to CASSREGRPVTQYF.

The chain carries TRBV20-1 and TRBJ1-6; the D gene is possibly TRBD1 (6 bases). V was cut by 1 base and J by 1 base, with 8 bases left in between. CDR1 is DFQATT and CDR2 is SNEGSKA in the germline V gene (reference sequence). The CDR3 spans 15 residues. The CDR3 DNA reads as TGCAGTGCTAGAGTTACAGGGTCCTATAATTCACCCCTCCACTTT. It encodes CSARVTGSYNSPLHF.

The V call is TRBV3-1, the J call TRBJ1-2; TRBD1 matches 9 bases. Germline V gives CDR1 LGHDT, CDR2 YNNKEL (reference sequence). V gave up 4 bases and J gave up 4 bases; unmatched junction bases: 7. This CDR3 has 15 amino acids. This CDR3 is CASSRGQGSSYGYTF. In DNA form, the CDR3 reads TGTGCCAGCAGCCGCGGACAGGGGTCTAGCTATGGCTACACCTTC.

The chain carries TRBV5-1 and TRBJ1-2; D is uncertain. The germline V and J ends were trimmed by 4 bases and 3 bases, with 7 bases remaining between them. This CDR3 contains 12 residues. CDR1 is SGHRS and CDR2 is YFSETQ in the germline V gene. CDR3: CASSASDYGYTF. In DNA, the CDR3 is TGCGCCAGCAGCGCGTCCGACTATGGCTACACCTTC.

This clonotype came up many times. The chain recombines TRBV29-1 with TRBJ2-7; no reliable D call. The length of the CDR3 is 13 residues. V lost 0 bases to trimming and J lost 1 base, with 7 bases between them. Per the germline V gene, CDR1 is SQVTM and CDR2 is ANQGSEA. The CDR3 nucleotides read TGCAGCGTTGAAGATGTTCGTTCCTACGAGCAGTACTTC. As protein: CSVEDVRSYEQYF.

CDR3: CASSLMGSGPGTQYF. For the CDR3, the DNA is TGTGCCAGCAGCTTAATGGGTAGCGGCCCGGGGACCCAGTACTTC. This chain links TRBV7-3 with TRBJ2-7; a weak D match, TRBD2 (6 bases). The J call could be wrong; TRBJ2-5 is a better fit for the DNA end. The CDR3 is made up of 15 amino acids. The V gene's germline CDR1 is SGHTA and CDR2 FQGTGA.

In DNA, the CDR3 is TGCGCCAGCAGCCAAGGGGGGGCGGGACGAGAGAGAGCGCAGTTCTTC. Its translation: CASSQGGAGRERAQFF. The V gene is TRBV4-1, the J gene TRBJ2-1; D is tentatively TRBD1 or TRBD2 (6 bases each). The CDR3 spans 16 residues. V gave up 1 base and J gave up 12 bases, with 22 bases separating them. Germline lookup yields CDR1 MGHRA and CDR2 YSYEKL.

This clonotype was counted once. This sequence joins TRBV6-5 and TRBJ2-1; 11 nucleotides align to TRBD1. J gave up 10 bases and V 5 bases, and 7 bases lay outside the gene matches. CDR3 size: 14 residues. Germline lookup yields CDR1 MNHEY and CDR2 SVGAGI. CDR3 DNA sequence: TGTGCCAGCAGTGCGGACAGGGGGCTGTACGAGCAGTTCTTC. This translates into CASSADRGLYEQFF.

This clonotype was counted only a few times. The CDR3 DNA sequence: TGTGCCAGCAGCCCGGAGGTGAACACTGAAGCTTTCTTT. Amino acid sequence: CASSPEVNTEAFF. The chain uses TRBV6-6 and TRBJ1-1; no clear D. V dropped 6 bases and J dropped 0 bases, with 8 bases sitting between them. The CDR3 runs 13 residues. Germline V gene data show CDR1 as MNHNY and CDR2 as SVGAGI (reference sequence).

V gene TRBV3-1 combines with J gene TRBJ1-2; no clear D gene. CDR1 and CDR2 from the germline V gene are LGHDT and YNNKEL (reference sequence). V lost 0 bases and J lost 4, with 15 bases in between. This CDR3 comprises 16 residues. The CDR3 region is CASSQECPVVRYGYTF. The CDR3 nucleotides are TGTGCCAGCAGCCAAGAGTGTCCCGTGGTCCGCTATGGCTACACCTTC.

Comments on this clonotype: At one end, the junction sequence differs from germline, possibly due to a read error. The chain combines TRBV28 with TRBJ2-3, with 7 bases identical to TRBD1. Germline V gene data show CDR1 as MDHEN and CDR2 as SYDVKM. The CDR3 contains 14 residues. The CDR3 sequence: CASSRDSSTDMQYF. CDR3 in DNA: TGTGCCAGCAGCCGGGACAGTAGCACAGATATGCAGTATTTT. Based on the CDR3 plus reference TRBV28 and TRBJ2-3, the full variable domain is DVKVTQSSRYLVKRTGEKVFLECVQDMDHENMFWYRQDPGLGLRLIYFSYDVKMKEKGDIPEGYSVSREKKERFSLILESASTNQTSMYLCASSRDSSTDMQYFGPGTRLTVL.

This clonotype was seen just once. The CDR3 region is CASSFPGTSGGSETQYF. In nucleotides, the CDR3 is TGTGCCAGCAGCTTCCCCGGGACTAGCGGGGGGTCGGAGACCCAGTACTTC. The rearrangement joins TRBV3-1 to TRBJ2-5; 15 bases match TRBD2. V was clipped by 5 bases and J by 5 bases; unmatched bases: 9. Germline-derived CDR1 and CDR2 are LGHDT and YNNKEL (reference sequence). This CDR3 has 17 residues.

This chain connects TRBV5-8 to TRBJ2-7, with TRBD2 matching over 8 bases. With V trimmed by 4 bases and J by 5 bases, 17 bases remained unmatched. The CDR3 length is 17 residues. The germline CDR1 and CDR2 sequences are SGHTS and YDEGEE. The CDR3 nucleotides read TGTGCCAGCAGCAGAATTTGGGCTAGCGGGTTTATGGACGAGCAGTACTTC. It specifies CASSRIWASGFMDEQYF.

This clonotype has a handful of counts. The rearrangement joins TRBV2 to TRBJ1-4; no firm D call. The V end was cut by 7 bases, the J end by 2 bases, with 8 bases between. Germline loops: CDR1 SNHLY, CDR2 FYNNEI. The CDR3 contains 13 residues. This CDR3 reads CASTERTNEKLFF. The CDR3 DNA reads as TGTGCCAGCACGGAACGGACTAATGAAAAACTGTTTTTT.

Ten or more counts support this clonotype. The chain joins TRBV27 to TRBJ1-5; D gene uncertain. With 3 bases removed from V and 4 bases from J, the gap between germline ends came to 7 bases. This CDR3 contains 13 residues. Looked up from germline, CDR1 is MNHEY and CDR2 is SMNVEV (reference sequence). The CDR3 bases are TGTGCCAGCAGTTTTGGTGGAAATCAGCCCCAGCATTTT. Amino acid sequence: CASSFGGNQPQHF.

This clonotype came up a few times. V gene TRBV10-3 combines with J gene TRBJ2-7; 7 bases match TRBD1. Trimming removed 8 bases from V and 0 bases from J; junction bases left unmatched: 4. Germline loops: CDR1 ENHRY, CDR2 SYGVKD. CDR3 length: 13 residues. The CDR3 DNA reads TGTGCCATCGGGGGACAGCCCTCCTACGAGCAGTACTTC. This translates into CAIGGQPSYEQYF.

This clonotype was counted many times. The rearrangement joins TRBV6-1 to TRBJ2-7, with D possibly matching TRBD1 (5 bases). Between the trimmed V and J ends, which lost 2 bases and 0 bases, there was a span of 11 bases. The CDR3 extends over 15 amino acids. Germline CDR1 reads MNHNS; CDR2 reads SASEGT. CDR3 DNA: TGTGCCAGCAGTGAATACGCAGGGTACTCCTACGAGCAGTACTTC. Its translation is CASSEYAGYSYEQYF.

The chain couples TRBV11-2 to TRBJ1-6; 7 positions match TRBD1. The germline CDR1 and CDR2 sequences are SGHAT and FQNNGV. The V gene end was trimmed by 3 bases and the J gene end by 7 bases; junction bases not matched to a gene: 3. The CDR3 is 14 amino acids. The CDR3, as DNA: TGTGCCAGCAGCTTCACCAGGGGGAATTCACCCCTCCACTTT. Its protein product is CASSFTRGNSPLHF.